This is a list of T cell receptor beta chains from one sample in a study of shared clonotypes between healthy human individuals. Here immunoSEQ multiplex PCR was the method, and the copy in TCRdb shows in-frame clones only, minus some. This table has fewer than 3 million clones, less than 95% appearing once. The specimen sequenced was naive CD4+ T cells from PBMCs. The receptors were gathered from a man younger than 35 in good health. Some clones in this sample may be carry-over from other donors' samples. The CDR3 runs from the conserved cysteine through the conserved F or W.

J gene,V gene,CDR3 protein
TRBJ1-5,TRBV19,CASRRGTQANQPQHF
TRBJ2-3,TRBV28,CASSKPGQATDTQYF
TRBJ2-5,TRBV2,CASSSVRVEETQYF
TRBJ2-3,TRBV18,CASSPGGGRTDTQYF
TRBJ2-5,TRBV4-3,CASSQEQGVQETQYF
TRBJ1-3,TRBV2,CASSRSGNTIYF
TRBJ2-1,TRBV7-2,CASSLIPSYNEQFF
TRBJ1-1,TRBV5-1,CASSLTGTVNTEAFF
TRBJ2-5,TRBV6-1,CASSEEGQTVWETQYF
TRBJ2-5,TRBV29-1,CSWKTAGETQYF
TRBJ1-5,TRBV6-6,CASSYWVNQPQHF
TRBJ2-1,TRBV11-2,CASRSYSGLSGTTNNEQFF
TRBJ1-1,TRBV18,CASSLTAPRGGTEAFF
TRBJ2-1,TRBV4-1,CASSQGPSPNEQFF
TRBJ2-5,TRBV29-1,CSVEASPKETQYF
TRBJ2-7,TRBV5-1,CASGTGNLDEQYF
TRBJ2-7,TRBV2,CASSEVGTGPYEQYF
TRBJ2-6,TRBV28,CASSLLQGPNTGANVLTF
TRBJ2-1,TRBV19,CASSNSIGTRFALPNNEQFF
TRBJ1-4,TRBV19,CASSTGTVSNEKLFF
TRBJ2-2,TRBV19,CASSPRDRRTGELFF
TRBJ2-3,TRBV28,CASSSPGGAGTDTQYF
TRBJ2-2,TRBV7-9,CASSPSGRLNTGELFF
TRBJ2-4,TRBV27,CASSLWGPRANIQYF
TRBJ2-1,TRBV29-1,CSVGLAGNLVGSYNEQFF
TRBJ2-7,TRBV14,CASSPYRDRNYEQYF
TRBJ1-1,TRBV6-1,CASSESPGVTEAFF
TRBJ2-7,TRBV27,CASSSKTGTSSRYEQYF
TRBJ2-2,TRBV30,CATGGLGELFF
TRBJ2-5,TRBV7-3,CASSVGLAGFETQYF
TRBJ2-7,TRBV19,CASRTGFGGGEQYF
TRBJ2-7,TRBV28,CASSFFPSAFGEQYF
TRBJ1-1,TRBV27,CASSLSLGVAGTEAFF
TRBJ2-3,TRBV5-4,CASSLATREDTQYF
TRBJ2-3,TRBV5-1,CASIGGLAQDTQYF
TRBJ1-2,TRBV29-1,CSVGQLLNYGYTF
TRBJ2-1,TRBV4-2,CASSHLRTSGDEQFF
TRBJ2-7,TRBV4-3,CASSRGQAYEQYF
TRBJ1-2,TRBV30,CAWRDRQIPGIYTF
TRBJ2-1,TRBV29-1,CSVESGRETNYNEQFF
TRBJ2-5,TRBV19,CASRGRGRRSETQYF
TRBJ2-1,TRBV4-3,CASSHIGREAPHHNEQFF
TRBJ2-1,TRBV28,CASSLVPGTGGGEQFF
TRBJ1-2,TRBV28,CATDRDYGYTF
TRBJ2-5,TRBV7-6,CASSRREPQRPETQYF
TRBJ2-5,TRBV7-2,CASSLELAAVREAQYF
TRBJ2-1,TRBV7-9,CASSLGTVYNEQFF
TRBJ2-2,TRBV5-4,CASSLRLGATGELFF